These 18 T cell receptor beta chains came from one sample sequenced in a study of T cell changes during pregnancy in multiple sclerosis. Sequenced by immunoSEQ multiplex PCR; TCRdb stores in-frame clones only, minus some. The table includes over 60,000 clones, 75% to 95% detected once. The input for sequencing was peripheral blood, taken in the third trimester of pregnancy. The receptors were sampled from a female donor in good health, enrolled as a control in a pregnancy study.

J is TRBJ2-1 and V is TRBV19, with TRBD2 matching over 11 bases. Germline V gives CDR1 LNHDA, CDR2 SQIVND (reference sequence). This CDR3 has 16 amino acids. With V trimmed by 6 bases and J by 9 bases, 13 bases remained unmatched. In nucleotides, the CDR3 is TGTGCCAGTAGGCCTATAGCGGGAGGGCCTTCACTTGAGCAGTTCTTC. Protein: CASRPIAGGPSLEQFF.

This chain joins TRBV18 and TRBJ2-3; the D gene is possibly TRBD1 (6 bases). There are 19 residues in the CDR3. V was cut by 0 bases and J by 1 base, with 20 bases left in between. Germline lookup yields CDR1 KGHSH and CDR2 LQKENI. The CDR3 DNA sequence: TGTGCCAGCTCACCACCGTCGACCGTCTGGGGGCGCGGCACAGATACGCAGTATTTT. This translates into CASSPPSTVWGRGTDTQYF. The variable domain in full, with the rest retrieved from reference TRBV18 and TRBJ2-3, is NAGVMQNPRHLVRRRGQEARLRCSPMKGHSHVYWYRQLPEEGLKFMVYLQKENIIDESGMPKERFSAEFPKEGPSILRIQQVVRGDSAAYFCASSPPSTVWGRGTDTQYFGPGTRLTVL.

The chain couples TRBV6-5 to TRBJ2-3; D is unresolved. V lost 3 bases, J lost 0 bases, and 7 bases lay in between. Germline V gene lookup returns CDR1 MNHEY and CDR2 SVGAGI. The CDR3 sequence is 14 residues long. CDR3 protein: CASSYIGSTDTQYF. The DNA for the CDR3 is TGTGCCAGCAGTTATATCGGTAGCACAGATACGCAGTATTTT.

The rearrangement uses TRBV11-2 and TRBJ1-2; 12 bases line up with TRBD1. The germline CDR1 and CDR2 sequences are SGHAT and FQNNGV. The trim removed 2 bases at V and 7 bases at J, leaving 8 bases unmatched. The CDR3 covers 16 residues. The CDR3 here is CASSLSRGQGASGYTF. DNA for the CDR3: TGTGCCAGCAGCTTAAGCAGGGGACAGGGGGCGAGTGGCTACACCTTC.

The CDR3 loop is CASSWGPGQGVDEQYF. The CDR3 DNA sequence: TGTGCCAGCAGCTGGGGGCCGGGACAGGGGGTAGACGAGCAGTACTTC. The chain combines TRBV5-6 with TRBJ2-7; the match to TRBD1 covers 11 bases. This CDR3 is built from 16 residues. Germline CDR1 is SGHDT and CDR2 is YYEEEE. V was pared by 3 bases and J by 5 bases, with 10 bases of the junction left unmatched.

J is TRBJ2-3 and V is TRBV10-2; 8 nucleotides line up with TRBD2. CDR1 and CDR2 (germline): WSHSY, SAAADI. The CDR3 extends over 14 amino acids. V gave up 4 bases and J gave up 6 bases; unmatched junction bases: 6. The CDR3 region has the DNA TGCGCCAGCAGTGTTCGGGGGGGTCGTGATACGCAGTATTTT. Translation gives CASSVRGGRDTQYF.

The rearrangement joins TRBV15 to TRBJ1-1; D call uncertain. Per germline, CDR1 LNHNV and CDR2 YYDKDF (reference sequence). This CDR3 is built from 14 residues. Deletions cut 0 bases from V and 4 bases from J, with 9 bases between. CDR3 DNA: TGTGCCACCAGCAGAGATTTAGTTGTCACTGAAGCTTTCTTT. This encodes CATSRDLVVTEAFF.

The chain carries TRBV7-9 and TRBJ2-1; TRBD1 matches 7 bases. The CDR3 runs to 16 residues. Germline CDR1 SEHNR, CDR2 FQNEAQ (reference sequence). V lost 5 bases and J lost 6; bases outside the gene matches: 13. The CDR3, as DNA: TGTGCCAGCAGCCCCCTTCCCCCCGACAGGGCCAATGAGCAGTTCTTC. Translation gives CASSPLPPDRANEQFF.

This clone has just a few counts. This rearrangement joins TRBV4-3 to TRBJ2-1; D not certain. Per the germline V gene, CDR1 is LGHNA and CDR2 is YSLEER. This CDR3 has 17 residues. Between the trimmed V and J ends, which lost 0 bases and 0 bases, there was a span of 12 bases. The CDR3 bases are TGCGCCAGCAGCCAAGATACCAGTCCAAGCTCCTACAATGAGCAGTTCTTC. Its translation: CASSQDTSPSSYNEQFF.

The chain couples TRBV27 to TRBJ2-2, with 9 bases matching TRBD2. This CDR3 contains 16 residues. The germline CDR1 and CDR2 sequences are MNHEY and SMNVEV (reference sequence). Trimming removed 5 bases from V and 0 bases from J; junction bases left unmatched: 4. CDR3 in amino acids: CASSVTSGSNTGELFF. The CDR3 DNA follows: TGTGCCAGCAGTGTGACTAGCGGTTCGAACACCGGGGAGCTGTTTTTT.

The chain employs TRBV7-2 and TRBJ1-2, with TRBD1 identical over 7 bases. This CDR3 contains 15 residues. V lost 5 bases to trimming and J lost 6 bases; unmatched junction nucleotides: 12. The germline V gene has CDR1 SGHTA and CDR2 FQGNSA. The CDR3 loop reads CASSPYFVGGDGYTF. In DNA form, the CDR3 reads TGTGCCAGCAGCCCCTACTTTGTAGGGGGCGATGGCTACACCTTC.

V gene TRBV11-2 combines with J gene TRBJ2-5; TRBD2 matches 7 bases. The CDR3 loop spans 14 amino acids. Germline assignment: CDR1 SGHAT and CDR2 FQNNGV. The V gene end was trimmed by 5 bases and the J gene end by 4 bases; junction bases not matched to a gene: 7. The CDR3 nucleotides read TGTGCCAGCAGCCGGGGGGAGGGGTCAGAGACCCAGTACTTC. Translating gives CASSRGEGSETQYF.

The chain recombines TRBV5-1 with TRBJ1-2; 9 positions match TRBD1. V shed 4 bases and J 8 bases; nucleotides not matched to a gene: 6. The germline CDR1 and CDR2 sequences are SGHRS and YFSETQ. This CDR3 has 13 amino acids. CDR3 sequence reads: CASSDGTGKGYTF. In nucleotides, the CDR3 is TGCGCCAGCAGCGACGGGACAGGGAAAGGCTACACCTTC.

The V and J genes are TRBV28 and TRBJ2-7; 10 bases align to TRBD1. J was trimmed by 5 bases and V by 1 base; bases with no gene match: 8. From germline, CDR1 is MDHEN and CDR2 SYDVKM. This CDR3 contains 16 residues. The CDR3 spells CASSLFPPGQGNEQYF. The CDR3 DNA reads TGTGCCAGCAGTTTATTTCCCCCGGGACAGGGGAACGAGCAGTACTTC.

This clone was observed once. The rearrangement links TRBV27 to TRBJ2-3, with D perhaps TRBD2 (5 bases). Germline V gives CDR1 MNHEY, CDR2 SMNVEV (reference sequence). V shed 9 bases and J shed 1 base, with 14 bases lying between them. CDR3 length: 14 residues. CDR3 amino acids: CASKVAGGTDTQYF. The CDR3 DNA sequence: TGTGCCAGTAAAGTTGCGGGCGGCACAGATACGCAGTATTTT.

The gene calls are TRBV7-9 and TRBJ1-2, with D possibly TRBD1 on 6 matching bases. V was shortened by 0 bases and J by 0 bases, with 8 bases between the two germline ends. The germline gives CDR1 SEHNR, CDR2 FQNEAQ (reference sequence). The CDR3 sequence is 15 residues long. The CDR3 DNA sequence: TGTGCCAGCAGCTTAGCAGGGGGAGCTAACTATGGCTACACCTTC. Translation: CASSLAGGANYGYTF. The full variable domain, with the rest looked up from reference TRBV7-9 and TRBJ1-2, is DTGVSQNPRHKITKRGQNVTFRCDPISEHNRLYWYRQTLGQGPEFLTYFQNEAQLEKSRLLSDRFSAERPKGSFSTLEIQRTEQGDSAMYLCASSLAGGANYGYTFGSGTRLTVV.

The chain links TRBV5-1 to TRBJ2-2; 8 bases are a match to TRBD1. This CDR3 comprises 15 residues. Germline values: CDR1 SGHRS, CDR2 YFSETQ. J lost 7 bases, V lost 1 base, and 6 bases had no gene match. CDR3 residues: CASSLSGGYGGELFF. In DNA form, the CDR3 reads TGCGCCAGCAGCTTGTCAGGGGGCTATGGCGGGGAGCTGTTTTTT.

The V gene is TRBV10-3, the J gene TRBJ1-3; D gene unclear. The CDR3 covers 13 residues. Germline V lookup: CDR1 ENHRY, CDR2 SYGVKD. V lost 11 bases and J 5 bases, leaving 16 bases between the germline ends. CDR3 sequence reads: CAVNRDGRNTIYF. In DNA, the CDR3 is TGTGCCGTCAACAGAGACGGCCGAAACACCATATATTTT.